This is a list of T cell receptor beta chains from one sample in a study of long-term antiretroviral therapy in people with HIV. Here immunoSEQ multiplex PCR was the method, and the copy in TCRdb shows in-frame clones only, minus some. The repertoire consists of around 28,000 clones, with roughly 89% occurring once and the leading ten covering roughly 3.9%. This sample comprised unsorted PBMCs, obtained 1.8 years after starting antiretroviral therapy. All receptors come from a woman aged 18-29 years with HIV. The CDR3 runs from the conserved cysteine through the conserved F or W. The D gene is left open where the match is weak. Expanded clones get a size class; other rows say once, few or many, or leave the size out.

j_gene | v_gene | abundance | d_gene | CDR3nt | CDR3aa
TRBJ2-7 | TRBV19 | few | TRBD1 | TGTGCCAGTAGTATTGGCGGGACAGGGAGGAAGTACTTC | CASSIGGTGRKYF
TRBJ2-2 | TRBV28 | - | - | TGTGCCAGCAGTTTAAAGAACACCGGGGAGCTGTTTTTT | CASSLKNTGELFF
TRBJ2-7 | TRBV23-1 | - | - | TGCGCCAGCAGTCAATCTGTGGGGGCGGTTACCGAGCAGTACTTC | CASSQSVGAVTEQYF
TRBJ2-1 | TRBV10-3 | - | TRBD2 | TGTGCCATCAGTGACCAAGCGGGAAGGTACAATGAGCAGTTCTTC | CAISDQAGRYNEQFF
TRBJ2-7 | TRBV6-6 | - | TRBD1 | TGTGCCAGCAGACCGGGACAGGTCAAACACGAGCAGTACTTC | CASRPGQVKHEQYF
TRBJ2-4 | TRBV7-9 | - | TRBD1 | TGTGCCAGCAGCTTAGGCCTGGGGACAGGGGATCTAAACATTCAGTACTTC | CASSLGLGTGDLNIQYF
TRBJ2-7 | TRBV7-2 | - | TRBD1 | TGTGCCAGCAGCTTTCAGGGGGTCCTCTACGAGCAGTACTTC | CASSFQGVLYEQYF
TRBJ2-2 | TRBV9 | - | - | TGTGCCAGCAGCGTTGGTGGGGGGGAGCTGTTTTTT | CASSVGGGELFF
TRBJ2-3 | TRBV28 | - | - | TGTGCCAGCAGTTTTGGGACTCGGGGAGATACGCAGTATTTT | CASSFGTRGDTQYF
TRBJ2-7 | TRBV5-8 | - | - | TGTGCCAGCAGCTTCGGGCGATACTACGAGCAGTACTTC | CASSFGRYYEQYF
TRBJ2-3 | TRBV4-2 | - | - | TGTGCCAGCAGCCTAATTGGACAAATTAGCACAGATACGCAGTATTTT | CASSLIGQISTDTQYF
TRBJ1-6 | TRBV7-2 | - | TRBD1 | TGTGCCAGCAGCTCCCAGGGGGCTTATAATTCACCCCTCCACTTT | CASSSQGAYNSPLHF
TRBJ1-1 | TRBV19 | - | - | TGTGCCAGTAGACCGTCGGGGGGGAACACTGAAGCTTTCTTT | CASRPSGGNTEAFF
TRBJ2-3 | TRBV28 | - | - | TGTGCCAGCAGTTTGAGGGGTAGTACGCAGTATTTT | CASSLRGSTQYF
TRBJ2-7 | TRBV9 | - | TRBD1 | TGTGCCAGCAATCGACAGGGCTCCTACGAGCAGTACTTC | CASNRQGSYEQYF
TRBJ2-5 | TRBV10-2 | - | - | TGCGCCAGCAGTCCAACCGAGGGAACCCAGTACTTC | CASSPTEGTQYF
TRBJ2-2 | TRBV7-2 | - | TRBD1 | TGTGCCAGCAGCCGGGACAGGGCGACCGGGGAGCTGTTTTTT | CASSRDRATGELFF
TRBJ2-7 | TRBV5-4 | - | - | TGTGCCAGCAGCTTGGAAAGGTTTGAGCAGTACTTC | CASSLERFEQYF
TRBJ1-3 | TRBV7-3 | - | - | TGTGCCAGCAGAATACGGGAGGACCCTGGAAACACCATATATTTT | CASRIREDPGNTIYF
TRBJ2-7 | TRBV28 | - | TRBD1 | TGTGCCAGCACCCCCGGACAGGGACGTCACGAGCAGTACTTC | CASTPGQGRHEQYF
TRBJ1-4 | TRBV28 | - | - | TGTGCCAGCAGCAGACAGGTCGAAAAACTGTTTTTT | CASSRQVEKLFF
TRBJ2-1 | TRBV11-2 | - | - | TGTGCCAGCAGCTATAGCCGGGACCAGACCCTTGATGAGCAGTTCTTC | CASSYSRDQTLDEQFF
TRBJ1-5 | TRBV7-2 | - | - | TGTGCCAGCAGCCCAAGGGGGCAGCCCCAGCATTTT | CASSPRGQPQHF
TRBJ2-1 | TRBV7-3 | - | TRBD2 | TGTGCCAGCAGCTTAACTGGACTAGCCGGGCGGGAGGGTGAGCAGTTCTTC | CASSLTGLAGREGEQFF
TRBJ2-2 | TRBV28 | - | TRBD2 | TGTGCCAGCAGTTTCCTAGCGGGTAACACCGGGGAGCTGTTTTTT | CASSFLAGNTGELFF
TRBJ2-7 | TRBV29-1 | few | TRBD2 | TGCAGCGTTGGCGGCGGGAGGTTTTACGAGCAGTACTTC | CSVGGGRFYEQYF
TRBJ2-5 | TRBV20-1 | - | - | TGCAGTGCTCCCGGGGAGACCCAGTACTTC | CSAPGETQYF
TRBJ1-2 | TRBV7-2 | - | - | TGTGCCAGCAGCGTGGAGGCGGGGGGATACACCTTC | CASSVEAGGYTF
TRBJ2-3 | TRBV7-6 | - | TRBD1 | TGTGCCAGCAGCCCGTTAGTGGGGGACAGTGCCCCCACAGATACGCAGTATTTT | CASSPLVGDSAPTDTQYF
TRBJ2-7 | TRBV7-2 | - | TRBD2 | TGTGCCAGCAGCTTAGGCGGGGGACTCGAGCAGTACTTC | CASSLGGGLEQYF
TRBJ2-7 | TRBV5-4 | few | TRBD2 | TGTGCCAGCAGCTTGGGCGGGAGCTCCTACGAGCAGTACTTC | CASSLGGSSYEQYF
TRBJ1-4 | TRBV28 | - | - | TGTGCCAGCAGTTTTCAGGGTCTTTTTGAAAAACTGTTTTTT | CASSFQGLFEKLFF
TRBJ2-7 | TRBV28 | - | - | TGTGCCAGCACCTTTGGGGGCTTGGGAACCTACGAGCAGTACTTC | CASTFGGLGTYEQYF
TRBJ1-1 | TRBV4-3 | - | - | TGCGCCAGCAGCCAAGATAAATTGGCTGAAGCTTTCTTT | CASSQDKLAEAFF
TRBJ2-3 | TRBV9 | - | - | TGTGCCAGCAGTCCTCCTCGGACAGATACGCAGTATTTT | CASSPPRTDTQYF
TRBJ1-3 | TRBV5-1 | - | - | TGCGCCAGCAGCTACGGGACGGATGGAAACACCATATATTTT | CASSYGTDGNTIYF
TRBJ1-2 | TRBV9 | - | - | TGTGCCAGCAGCGTCGACATCTATGGCTACACCTTC | CASSVDIYGYTF
TRBJ2-2 | TRBV7-2 | - | - | TGTGCCAGCAGCTCAGCGGGTAATCCGGGGTTGAACACCGGGGAGCTGTTTTTT | CASSSAGNPGLNTGELFF
TRBJ1-2 | TRBV11-2 | - | TRBD1 | TGTGCCAGCAGTTTCGGGACAGGGGGACATGGCTACACCTTC | CASSFGTGGHGYTF
TRBJ2-2 | TRBV25-1 | - | TRBD2 | TGTGCCAGCAGAAATAGCGGGAGGGCCAGAGTGGGCGGGGAGCTGTTTTTT | CASRNSGRARVGGELFF
TRBJ2-1 | TRBV6-4 | - | TRBD2 | TGTGCCAGCAGTGACGTGGGGCGGGGGATCTCCTACAATGAGCAGTTCTTC | CASSDVGRGISYNEQFF
TRBJ1-5 | TRBV7-6 | - | - | TGTGCCAGCAGCCCTTCCAGCCGTTCAGCCGACGGGTACCAGCATTTT | CASSPSSRSADGYQHF
TRBJ2-7 | TRBV1 | - | - | TGCACCAGCACACTGGCCCGGCTGGGCTCCTACGAGCAGTACTTC | CTSTLARLGSYEQYF
TRBJ1-2 | TRBV9 | - | TRBD1 | TGTGCCAGCAGCGCACCAGGGGGGGGCTATGGCTACACCTTC | CASSAPGGGYGYTF
TRBJ1-1 | TRBV7-2 | - | TRBD1 | TGTGCCAGCAGCTTGAGGGGGCGCGTCACTGAAGCTTTCTTT | CASSLRGRVTEAFF
TRBJ2-1 | TRBV5-1 | - | - | TGCGCCAGCAGCTTGGGGGGACCGCCGGCGAATGAGCAGTTCTTC | CASSLGGPPANEQFF
TRBJ2-3 | TRBV7-2 | - | TRBD2 | TGTGCCAGCGGAGGTAGCGGGGAGGATACGCAGTATTTT | CASGGSGEDTQYF
TRBJ1-3 | TRBV6-6 | once | TRBD1 | TGTGCCAGCAACGGACAGGGCCTCACTCGGAAAACCATATATTTT | CASNGQGLTRKTIYF
TRBJ2-3 | TRBV9 | - | - | TGTGCCAGCAGCGTAGAAGGGGGACCAGATACGCAGTATTTT | CASSVEGGPDTQYF
TRBJ1-5 | TRBV4-1 | - | - | TGCGCCAGCAGCCAAGATATAGGCAGACCCCAGCATTTT | CASSQDIGRPQHF
TRBJ2-7 | TRBV7-2 | - | TRBD1 | TGTGCCAGCAGCACCCCGGACAGGGGCGAGCAGTACTTC | CASSTPDRGEQYF
TRBJ1-1 | TRBV6-6 | - | - | TGTGCCAGCAGTTACCCATCGGACCGCACTGAAGCTTTCTTT | CASSYPSDRTEAFF
TRBJ1-5 | TRBV6-6 | - | TRBD1 | TGTGCCAGCAGCACTCCGGGACAGGGAACCAATCAGCCCCAGCATTTT | CASSTPGQGTNQPQHF